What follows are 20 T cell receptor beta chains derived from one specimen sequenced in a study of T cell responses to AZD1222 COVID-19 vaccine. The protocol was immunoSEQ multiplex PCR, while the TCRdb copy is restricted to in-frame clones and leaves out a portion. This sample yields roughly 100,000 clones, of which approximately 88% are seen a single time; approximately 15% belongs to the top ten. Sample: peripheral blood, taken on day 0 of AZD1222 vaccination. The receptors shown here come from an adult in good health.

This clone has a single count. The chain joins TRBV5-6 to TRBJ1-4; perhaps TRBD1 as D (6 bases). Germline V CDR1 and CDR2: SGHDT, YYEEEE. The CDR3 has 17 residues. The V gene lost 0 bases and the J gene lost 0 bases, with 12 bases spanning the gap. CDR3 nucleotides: TGTGCCAGCAGCTTGGGGCAGGGGATCGCAACTAATGAAAAACTGTTTTTT. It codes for CASSLGQGIATNEKLFF.

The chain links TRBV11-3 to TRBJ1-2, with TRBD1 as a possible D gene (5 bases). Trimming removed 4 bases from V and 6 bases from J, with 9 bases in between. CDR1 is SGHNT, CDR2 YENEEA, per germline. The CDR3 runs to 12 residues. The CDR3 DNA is TGTGCCAGCAGCTCGGGGGGAGATGGCTACACCTTC. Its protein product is CASSSGGDGYTF.

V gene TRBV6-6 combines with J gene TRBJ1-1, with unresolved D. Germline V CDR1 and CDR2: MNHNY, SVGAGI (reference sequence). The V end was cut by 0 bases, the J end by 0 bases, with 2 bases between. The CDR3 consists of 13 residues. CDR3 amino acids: CASSYSVNTEAFF. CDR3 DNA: TGTGCCAGCAGTTACTCGGTGAACACTGAAGCTTTCTTT.

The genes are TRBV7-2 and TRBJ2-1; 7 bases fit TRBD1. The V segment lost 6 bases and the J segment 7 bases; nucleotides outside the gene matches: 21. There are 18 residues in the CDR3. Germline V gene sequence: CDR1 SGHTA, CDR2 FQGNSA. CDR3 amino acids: CASSLPRRRTGASNEQFF. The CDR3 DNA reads TGTGCCAGCAGTTTGCCCCGTAGGAGGACAGGAGCGAGTAATGAGCAGTTCTTC.

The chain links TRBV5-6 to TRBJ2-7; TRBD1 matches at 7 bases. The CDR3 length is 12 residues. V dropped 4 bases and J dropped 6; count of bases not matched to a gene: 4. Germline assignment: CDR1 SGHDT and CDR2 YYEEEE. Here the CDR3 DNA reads TGTGCCAGCAGCCGCACAGGGGTCGAGCAGTACGTC. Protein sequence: CASSRTGVEQYV.

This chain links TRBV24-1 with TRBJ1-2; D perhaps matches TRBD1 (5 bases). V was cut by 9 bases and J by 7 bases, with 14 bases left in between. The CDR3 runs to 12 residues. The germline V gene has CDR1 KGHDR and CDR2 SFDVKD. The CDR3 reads CATQGISGGYTF. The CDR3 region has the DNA TGTGCCACCCAGGGTATATCCGGTGGCTACACCTTC.

The CDR3 region has the DNA TGTGCCAGTAGACCCGATGGACAGAAGGAACTGTTTTTT. It translates to CASRPDGQKELFF. The gene calls are TRBV19 and TRBJ1-4; TRBD1 is a possible D gene (6 bases). V lost 6 bases, J lost 12 bases, and 17 bases lay in between. CDR1 is LNHDA, CDR2 SQIVND, per germline (reference sequence). The CDR3 is 13 amino acids. The complete variable domain, with remaining parts taken from reference TRBV19 and TRBJ1-4, reads DGGITQSPKYLFRKEGQNVTLSCEQNLNHDAMYWYRQDPGQGLRLIYYSQIVNDFQKGDIAEGYSVSREKKESFPLTVTSAQKNPTAFYLCASRPDGQKELFFGSGTQLSVL.

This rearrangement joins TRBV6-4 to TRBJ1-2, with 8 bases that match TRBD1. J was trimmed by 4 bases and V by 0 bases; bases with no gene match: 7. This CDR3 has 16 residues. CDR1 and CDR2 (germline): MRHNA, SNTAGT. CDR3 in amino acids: CASSDSNRGQGYGYTF. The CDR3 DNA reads TGTGCCAGCAGTGACTCGAATAGAGGACAGGGCTATGGCTACACCTTC.

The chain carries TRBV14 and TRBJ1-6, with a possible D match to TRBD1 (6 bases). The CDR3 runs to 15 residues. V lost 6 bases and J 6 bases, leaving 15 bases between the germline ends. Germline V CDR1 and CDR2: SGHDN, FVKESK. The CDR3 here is CASRRNTGFNSPLHF. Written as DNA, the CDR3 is TGTGCCAGCAGACGCAACACAGGGTTTAATTCACCCCTCCACTTT.

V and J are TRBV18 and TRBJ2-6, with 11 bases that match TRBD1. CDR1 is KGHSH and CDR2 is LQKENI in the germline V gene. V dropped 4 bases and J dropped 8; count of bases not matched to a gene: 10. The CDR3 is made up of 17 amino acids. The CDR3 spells CASSLSSGTGGSNVLTF. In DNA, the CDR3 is TGTGCCAGCTCACTTTCTTCCGGGACAGGGGGATCCAACGTCCTGACTTTC.

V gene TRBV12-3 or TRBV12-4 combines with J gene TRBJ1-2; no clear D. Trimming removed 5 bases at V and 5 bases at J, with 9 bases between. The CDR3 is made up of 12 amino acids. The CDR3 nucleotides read TGTGCCAGCAGTCCAGGATCGTATGGCTACACCTTC. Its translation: CASSPGSYGYTF.

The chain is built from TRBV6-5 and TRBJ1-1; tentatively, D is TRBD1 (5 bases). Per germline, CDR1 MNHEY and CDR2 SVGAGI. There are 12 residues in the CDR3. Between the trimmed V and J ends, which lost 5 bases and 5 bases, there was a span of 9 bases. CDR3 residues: CASSRWGTEAFF. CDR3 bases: TGTGCCAGCAGTCGGTGGGGGACTGAAGCTTTCTTT.

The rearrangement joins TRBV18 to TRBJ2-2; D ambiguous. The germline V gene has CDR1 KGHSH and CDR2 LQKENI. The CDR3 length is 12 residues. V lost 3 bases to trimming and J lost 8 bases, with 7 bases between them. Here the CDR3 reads CASSPRVGELFF. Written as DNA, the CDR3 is TGTGCCAGCTCACCCCGAGTAGGGGAGCTGTTTTTT.

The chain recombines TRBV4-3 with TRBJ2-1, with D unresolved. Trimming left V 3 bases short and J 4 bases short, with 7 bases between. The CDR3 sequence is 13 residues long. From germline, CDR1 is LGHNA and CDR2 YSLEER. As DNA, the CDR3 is TGCGCCAGCAGCCATCGACTTTACAATGAGCAGTTCTTC. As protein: CASSHRLYNEQFF.

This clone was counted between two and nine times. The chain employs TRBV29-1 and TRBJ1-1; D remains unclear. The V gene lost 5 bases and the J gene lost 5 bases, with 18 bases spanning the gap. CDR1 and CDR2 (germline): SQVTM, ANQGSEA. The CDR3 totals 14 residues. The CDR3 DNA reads TGCAGCGTTTCTCCGGGTAGGTTGGGAACTGAAGCTTTCTTT. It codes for CSVSPGRLGTEAFF.

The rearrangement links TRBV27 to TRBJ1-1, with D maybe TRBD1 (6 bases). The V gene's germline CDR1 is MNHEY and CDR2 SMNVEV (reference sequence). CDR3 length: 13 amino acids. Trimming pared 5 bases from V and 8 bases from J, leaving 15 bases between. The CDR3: CASSAGTPLEAFF. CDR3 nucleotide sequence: TGTGCCAGCAGTGCCGGGACACCGCTCGAAGCTTTCTTT.

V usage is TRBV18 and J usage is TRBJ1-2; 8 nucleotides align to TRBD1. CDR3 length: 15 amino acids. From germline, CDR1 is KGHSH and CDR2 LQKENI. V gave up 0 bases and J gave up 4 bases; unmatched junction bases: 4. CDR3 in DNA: TGTGCCAGCTCACCACCGACAGGGGAGAGCTATGGCTACACCTTC. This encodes CASSPPTGESYGYTF.

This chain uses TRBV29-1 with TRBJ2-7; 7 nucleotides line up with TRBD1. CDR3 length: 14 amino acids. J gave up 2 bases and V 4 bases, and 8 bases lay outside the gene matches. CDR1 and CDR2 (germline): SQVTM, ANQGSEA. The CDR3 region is CSVGAGGLTYEQYF. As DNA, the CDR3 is TGCAGCGTTGGCGCAGGGGGTTTAACCTACGAGCAGTACTTC.

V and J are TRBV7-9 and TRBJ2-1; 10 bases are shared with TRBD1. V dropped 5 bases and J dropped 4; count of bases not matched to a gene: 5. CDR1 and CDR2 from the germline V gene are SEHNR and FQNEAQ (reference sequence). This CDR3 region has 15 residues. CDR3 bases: TGTGCCAGCAGCCTGACAGGGGGCGAGTACAATGAGCAGTTCTTC. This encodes CASSLTGGEYNEQFF.

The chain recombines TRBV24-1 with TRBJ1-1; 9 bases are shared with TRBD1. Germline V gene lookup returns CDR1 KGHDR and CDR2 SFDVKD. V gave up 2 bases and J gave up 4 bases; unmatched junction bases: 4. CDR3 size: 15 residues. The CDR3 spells CATSDSGQGSTEAFF. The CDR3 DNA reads TGTGCCACCAGTGATTCCGGACAGGGGAGCACTGAAGCTTTCTTT.